These T cell receptor beta chains were read from a single sample in a study of cytomegalovirus exposure and HLA in healthy donors. The assay was immunoSEQ multiplex PCR, and TCRdb's table has in-frame clones only and misses some. The specimen's table records 200,000 or so clones. The sample consisted of PBMCs. These receptors originate from a boy younger than 18 in good health and CMV-seronegative. Both conserved end residues are part of each CDR3. A D gene is named only where the DNA matches it firmly.

D	V	J	DNA	CDR3
-	TRBV9	TRBJ1-1	TGTGCCAGCAGCGTAGTGCCGGCAGAAGCGGCTTTCTTT	CASSVVPAEAAFF
-	TRBV29-1	TRBJ2-7	TGCAGCGTCTCGGAGGGGGCCGGGGACGAGCAGTACTTC	CSVSEGAGDEQYF
TRBD1	TRBV6-5	TRBJ2-7	TGTGCCAGCAGTCCCGCGGACAGGTTATCCTACGAGCAGTACTTC	CASSPADRLSYEQYF
TRBD2	TRBV11-2	TRBJ2-7	TGTGCCAGCAGCTTACCCACCGGGACTAGCGGGGGCCGGAGCGAGCAGTACTTC	CASSLPTGTSGGRSEQYF
-	TRBV6-6	TRBJ2-1	TGTGCCAGCAGTTCTGGACGGACATACAATGAGCAGTTCTTC	CASSSGRTYNEQFF
-	TRBV5-4	TRBJ1-1	TGTGCCAGCAGCTTAGGGACTCGGACGGTGAACACTGAAGCTTTCTTT	CASSLGTRTVNTEAFF
-	TRBV21-1	TRBJ1-5	TGTGCCAGCAGCGGGGACAGGGGGCATCAGCCCCAGCATTTT	CASSGDRGHQPQHF
-	TRBV28	TRBJ2-3	TGTGCCAGCGGCTCTCCGGGGGTGGATACGCAGTATTTT	CASGSPGVDTQYF
-	TRBV6-5	TRBJ1-6	TGTGCCAGCAGTTACTCCGGACAGATCTATAATTCACCCCTCCACTTT	CASSYSGQIYNSPLHF
-	TRBV5-8	TRBJ1-2	TGTGCCAGCAGCTTTCGATTCGGACAGATTTTAAAGGGCTACACCTTC	CASSFRFGQILKGYTF
-	TRBV11-1	TRBJ2-2	TGTGCCAGCCGAACGGGATCGAACACCGGGGAGCTGTTTTTT	CASRTGSNTGELFF
TRBD1	TRBV2	TRBJ1-2	TGTGCCAGCAGGAAGATACAGGGGCCCCGTGGCTACACCTTC	CASRKIQGPRGYTF
TRBD1	TRBV2	TRBJ1-4	TGTGCCAGCAGTGAAGTAAGGTGGACAGGGGACGGTGAAAAACTGTTTTTT	CASSEVRWTGDGEKLFF
-	TRBV4-1	TRBJ2-7	TGCGCCAGCAGCCAAGTGGGCGTCCGACCGACGAACACAATTCACTTC	CASSQVGVRPTNTIHF
TRBD2	TRBV29-1	TRBJ2-5	TGCAGCGGGGACCTCGGGGGGGGTCGCGAGACCCAGTACTTC	CSGDLGGGRETQYF
-	TRBV4-1	TRBJ1-2	TGCGCCAGCAGCCAAGTAGAGACAGCCTATGGCTACACCTTC	CASSQVETAYGYTF
-	TRBV7-3	TRBJ2-7	TGTGCCAGCAGCCCCGGTCCCCAGGGTGAGCAGTACTTC	CASSPGPQGEQYF
-	TRBV4-1	TRBJ2-7	TGCGCCAGCAGCCAAGTCGGGGTGAAGCACGAGCAGTACTTC	CASSQVGVKHEQYF
-	TRBV7-9	TRBJ1-1	TGTGCCAGCAGCTTATCTTCATCAGGGGCCAACACTGAAGCTTTCTTT	CASSLSSSGANTEAFF
-	TRBV13	TRBJ1-1	TGTGCCAGCAGCCAAACCCGAGCTGAAGCTTTCTTT	CASSQTRAEAFF
TRBD1	TRBV11-2	TRBJ1-3	TGTGCCAGCAGCCCGCTTAGGGGGCGGGTGAACACCATATATTTT	CASSPLRGRVNTIYF
-	TRBV6-6	TRBJ2-3	TGTGCCAGCTCCAGGGGAGGGTCGGGGGGCACAGATACGCAGTATTTT	CASSRGGSGGTDTQYF
-	TRBV19	TRBJ2-6	TGTGCCAGTAGTCCCCGGACACCTGGGGCCAACGTCCTGACTTTC	CASSPRTPGANVLTF
TRBD2	TRBV28	TRBJ2-7	TGTGCCAGCAGTTTAGCCCGACGGGGACGACTAGCCTCCTACGAGCAGTACTTC	CASSLARRGRLASYEQYF
-	TRBV19	TRBJ2-1	TGTGCCAGTACCAAAGACACCGCCTACAATGAGCAGTTCTTC	CASTKDTAYNEQFF
TRBD1	TRBV25-1	TRBJ1-1	TGTGCCAGCACTCGACAGGGGAACACTGAAGCTTTCTTT	CASTRQGNTEAFF
-	TRBV7-2	TRBJ2-3	TGTGCCAGCAGCTTAGGACAGGCCTTGAGCACAGATACGCAGTATTTT	CASSLGQALSTDTQYF
TRBD1	TRBV5-1	TRBJ2-7	TGCGCCAGCAGCTGGTTGTCCGGGACAGGGTTCTACGAGCAGTACTTC	CASSWLSGTGFYEQYF
-	TRBV4-3	TRBJ1-6	TGCGCCAGCAGCCATTCGACAGGCTTGAATTCACCCCTCCACTTT	CASSHSTGLNSPLHF
-	TRBV7-2	TRBJ2-3	TGTGCCAGCAGCTTAGGCTCAGGGGGGAAAGATACGCAGTATTTT	CASSLGSGGKDTQYF
-	TRBV6-6	TRBJ2-2	TGTGCCAGCAGATTCCAGGGGACGAACACCGGGGAGCTGTTTTTT	CASRFQGTNTGELFF
-	TRBV7-9	TRBJ1-1	TGTGCCAGCAGCCCCAGGGAGAACACTGAAGCTTTCTTT	CASSPRENTEAFF
TRBD1	TRBV5-1	TRBJ1-4	TGCGCCAGCAGAATAGTTCCCGGGACAGACTTACCGAGAGAGTATTATCCTAATGAAAAACTGTTTTTT	CASRIVPGTDLPREYYPNEKLFF
-	TRBV30	TRBJ1-2	TGTGCCTGGGCAAGGGGCACGGACTACACCTTC	CAWARGTDYTF